The rows below give T cell receptor beta chains drawn from one sample of a study of blood T cell repertoires in COVID-19. TCRdb keeps only in-frame clones here, not all; method: immunoSEQ multiplex PCR. The sample lists 60,000 to 70,000 clones, roughly nine tenths occurring once. The sequencing sample was made of peripheral blood. All receptors derive from a human donor in a cohort sampled during active COVID-19. CDR3s include the opening cysteine and the closing phenylalanine or tryptophan. The D gene is left open where the match is weak. Some rows have no size entry. The others give once, few or many, or a class for an expanded clone.

v_gene	abundance	d_gene	j_gene	CDR3nt	CDR3aa
TRBV28	-	-	TRBJ2-7	TGTGCCAGCATGGGCGGGACCTCCTACGAGCAGTACTTC	CASMGGTSYEQYF
TRBV7-8	few	TRBD1	TRBJ1-5	TGTGCCAGCAGCCCCCAGGGACAGGGGACTCAGCCCCAGCATTTT	CASSPQGQGTQPQHF
TRBV25-1	-	TRBD1	TRBJ2-3	TGTGCCAGCAGCCAGGGGGCGGAGAGCGCCACAGATACGCAGTATTTT	CASSQGAESATDTQYF
TRBV7-9	-	-	TRBJ1-4	TGTGCCAGCATCGGGGGTAGTGGGTCGGAAAAACTGTTTTTT	CASIGGSGSEKLFF
TRBV27	-	TRBD1	TRBJ2-3	TGTGCCAGCAGTCTTACCGCGACAGGGGGTGCAGATACGCAGTATTTT	CASSLTATGGADTQYF
TRBV7-9	medium-sized	-	TRBJ1-4	TGTGCCAGCAGCCCTCAGACAAGAGTGGAAAAACTGTTTTTT	CASSPQTRVEKLFF
TRBV11-2	few	TRBD2	TRBJ2-2	TGTGCCAGCAGCTTAGGGACTAGCGGGGCTGGGGAGCTGTTTTTT	CASSLGTSGAGELFF
TRBV11-2	once	-	TRBJ2-2	TGTGCCAGCAGCCCCTGGACAGCGGAGAACACCGGGGAGCTGTTTTTT	CASSPWTAENTGELFF
TRBV7-2	-	-	TRBJ2-7	TGTGCCAGCAGCTTAGCTGATGGCAGGGCCTACGAGCAGTACTTC	CASSLADGRAYEQYF
TRBV5-1	-	TRBD2	TRBJ2-3	TGCGCCAGCAGCTTGGGTCGACCTAGCGGCCGGGGAGATACGCAGTATTTT	CASSLGRPSGRGDTQYF
TRBV7-9	-	TRBD1	TRBJ2-7	TGTGCCAGCAGCTTAGCACCGGGACAGGGGGACTACGAGCAGTACTTC	CASSLAPGQGDYEQYF
TRBV5-6	-	-	TRBJ2-1	TGTGCCAGCAGCTTGACAGGGGGGGCCTACAATGAGCAGTTCTTC	CASSLTGGAYNEQFF
TRBV5-6	-	-	TRBJ1-6	TGTGCCAGCAGCTTGGATTTGGCATCGGGTAATTCACCCCTCCACTTT	CASSLDLASGNSPLHF
TRBV27	-	TRBD2	TRBJ2-1	TGTGCCAGCAGTTTCGGGGCTAGCGGGAGTTACAATGAGCAGTTCTTC	CASSFGASGSYNEQFF
TRBV7-2	-	TRBD2	TRBJ2-1	TGTGCCAGCAGCCCGAGGACTAGCGGGGGAGACAGGAATGAGCAGTTCTTC	CASSPRTSGGDRNEQFF
TRBV7-2	-	TRBD2	TRBJ2-7	TGTGCCAGCAGCTCCCGAGCGGGAGACGAGCAGTACTTC	CASSSRAGDEQYF
TRBV4-3	-	-	TRBJ2-2	TGCGCCAGCAGCCAAGACCCCCCGACAGGACCCGGGGAGCTGTTTTTT	CASSQDPPTGPGELFF
TRBV7-2	-	TRBD2	TRBJ2-5	TGTGCCAGCAGCTTTATTAGGCGGGGGGGAGGGGAGACCCAGTACTTC	CASSFIRRGGGETQYF
TRBV28	-	TRBD2	TRBJ2-7	TGTGCCAGCATGGGGACTACTACCTACGAGCAGTACTTC	CASMGTTTYEQYF
TRBV5-6	-	TRBD1	TRBJ1-2	TGTGCCAGCAGCTTGGGGACAGGGATTTTGGGTGGCTACACCTTC	CASSLGTGILGGYTF
TRBV30	-	-	TRBJ1-6	TGTGCCTGGAGTTGGCCTGGAACCAGGGGCAATAATTCACCCCTCCACTTT	CAWSWPGTRGNNSPLHF
TRBV30	-	TRBD1	TRBJ1-2	TGTGCCGTGGGACAGGGGGTAGCTAACTATGGCTACACCTTC	CAVGQGVANYGYTF
TRBV5-6	-	TRBD2	TRBJ2-1	TGTGCCAGCAGCATAGGGACTAGCGGGGGGTACAATGAGCAGTTCTTC	CASSIGTSGGYNEQFF
TRBV28	-	TRBD1	TRBJ1-1	TGTGCCAGCAGTGCCTCGGGACAGTTGAACACTGAAGCTTTCTTT	CASSASGQLNTEAFF
TRBV6-2/TRBV6-3	-	TRBD1	TRBJ2-3	TGTGCCAGCAGTTACTCGACAGGGGGCTGGGGTACGCAGTATTTT	CASSYSTGGWGTQYF